This T cell receptor beta chain was sequenced in a study of T cell changes during pregnancy in multiple sclerosis. This table comes from immunoSEQ multiplex PCR, and its TCRdb copy is limited to in-frame clones, with some not included. Among around 21,000 clones listed, approximately 86% were seen once. This clone qualifies as medium-sized. Trimming took 3 bases from V and 4 from J, leaving 10 bases between them. This CDR3 has 14 amino acids. CDR1 and CDR2 from the germline V gene are MDHEN and SYDVKM. The TCR comes from a female donor in good health, enrolled as a control in a pregnancy study. This chain uses TRBV28 with TRBJ1-3, with D uncertain. The sequences come from CD8+ T cells from peripheral blood mononuclear cells, collected after pregnancy. In nucleotides, the CDR3 is TGTGCCAGCAGTTTCGATGCGGGGGGAAACACCATATATTTT. It yields the protein CASSFDAGGNTIYF.